This TCR beta chain was captured in a study of cytomegalovirus exposure and HLA in healthy donors. The ends lost 5 bases at V and 7 bases at J; junction bases unmatched: 9. The CDR3 runs to 14 residues. Germline V lookup: CDR1 SGHRS, CDR2 YFSETQ. The assay was immunoSEQ multiplex PCR, and TCRdb's table has in-frame clones only and misses some. Of more than 120,000 clones in the sample, roughly 86% are singletons; the top ten hold 4.5% to 5.5%. The sequence was collected from a man between 18 and 35 years old in good health and CMV-seropositive. The sample comprised PBMCs. V is TRBV5-1 and J is TRBJ1-2; 9 nucleotides line up with TRBD1. This CDR3 is CASSFADRGSGYTF. CDR3 DNA: TGCGCCAGCAGTTTCGCGGACAGGGGAAGTGGCTACACCTTC.